These 21 T cell receptor beta chains came from one sample sequenced in a study of blood T cell dynamics during melanoma immunotherapy. Time point meaning: pre-treatment baseline. Only in-frame clones appear in the TCRdb table, and some are missing; sequencing was by immunoSEQ multiplex PCR. This sample yields about 14,000 clones, of which more than 75% are seen a single time; around 6% belongs to the top ten. This sample comprised blood, obtained from a patient treated with checkpoint blockade. Receptors were obtained from a human donor with melanoma.

The CDR3 here is CASSEERTGDTQYF. The CDR3 DNA reads as TGTGCCAGCAGCGAAGAACGGACAGGAGATACGCAGTATTTT. The rearrangement joins TRBV5-4 to TRBJ2-3, with TRBD1 matching 7 bases. J lost 5 bases, V lost 4 bases, and 7 bases had no gene match. Per the germline V gene, CDR1 is SGHNT and CDR2 is YYREEE (reference sequence). The CDR3 has 14 residues.

This clone occurred once. The V call is TRBV6-6, the J call TRBJ1-1; no reliable D call. The CDR3 contains 15 residues. Trimming removed 0 bases at V and 0 bases at J, with 8 bases between. The germline CDR1 and CDR2 sequences are MNHNY and SVGAGI (reference sequence). The CDR3 DNA reads as TGTGCCAGCAGTTACTCACAGTATTTGAACACTGAAGCTTTCTTT. Protein sequence: CASSYSQYLNTEAFF.

The rearrangement joins TRBV11-2 to TRBJ1-2, with D possibly TRBD1 on 6 matching bases. The germline V gene has CDR1 SGHAT and CDR2 FQNNGV. The CDR3 is 16 residues long. The V gene lost 1 base and the J gene lost 5 bases, with 17 bases spanning the gap. CDR3 coding DNA: TGTGCCAGCAGCTTAGGGCAGGGGAGTTCGGGGTATGGCTACACCTTC. It is translated as CASSLGQGSSGYGYTF.

As DNA, the CDR3 is TGTGCCAGCTCACCACAGGGGGCCGGGGAGCTGTTTTTT. Residues: CASSPQGAGELFF. The V and J genes are TRBV18 and TRBJ2-2; possible D gene TRBD1, 6 bases. Germline CDR1 KGHSH, CDR2 LQKENI. V gave up 1 base and J gave up 6 bases, with 6 bases separating them. The CDR3 sequence is 13 residues long.

This chain uses TRBV2 with TRBJ1-2, with 7 bases lining up with TRBD1. Germline V CDR1 and CDR2: SNHLY, FYNNEI. Trimming took 4 bases from V and 6 from J; bases not matched to a gene: 2. The CDR3 contains 12 residues. This CDR3 is CASSATGDGYTF. CDR3 DNA: TGTGCCAGCAGTGCAACAGGGGATGGCTACACCTTC.

The V and J genes are TRBV9 and TRBJ2-6; TRBD1 agrees at 7 bases. This CDR3 is 15 amino acids long. Trimming cost V 8 bases and J 0 bases; bases outside gene matches: 5. Germline CDR1 SGDLS, CDR2 YYNGEE. The CDR3 nucleotides are TGTGCCAGGAAATACAGGGGCTCTGGGGCCAACGTCCTGACTTTC. Protein: CARKYRGSGANVLTF.

This chain joins TRBV11-2 and TRBJ2-7; possibly TRBD1 for D (5 bases). The V gene's germline CDR1 is SGHAT and CDR2 FQNNGV. This CDR3 has 13 amino acids. V lost 5 bases and J 3 bases, leaving 11 bases between the germline ends. The CDR3 protein is CASSVDSFYEQYV. As DNA, the CDR3 is TGTGCCAGCAGCGTCGACAGTTTCTACGAGCAGTACGTC.

This chain joins TRBV2 and TRBJ2-3, with 8 bases that match TRBD2. The CDR3 is 15 residues long. The junction had 9 bases not matched to a gene; V was cut back by 6 bases and J by 4 bases. The V gene's germline CDR1 is SNHLY and CDR2 FYNNEI. The CDR3 DNA is TGTGCCAGCAGGGTCGGGGGGGGCTCCCCAGATACGCAGTATTTT. Encoded protein: CASRVGGGSPDTQYF.

V and J are TRBV11-3 and TRBJ2-1; D is unresolved. Germline V gene data show CDR1 as SGHNT and CDR2 as YENEEA. Trimming left V 3 bases short and J 9 bases short, with 12 bases between. This CDR3 is 13 amino acids long. The CDR3 region has the DNA TGTGCCAGCAGCTTTGATCAGCAAAGTGAGCAGTTCTTC. Translation: CASSFDQQSEQFF. Combining the CDR3 with reference TRBV11-3 and TRBJ2-1 gives the whole variable domain EAGVVQSPRYKIIEKKQPVAFWCNPISGHNTLYWYLQNLGQGPELLIRYENEEAVDDSQLPKDRFSAERLKGVDSTLKIQPAELGDSAVYLCASSFDQQSEQFFGPGTRLTVL.

This chain links TRBV7-2 with TRBJ2-2; no reliable D call. This CDR3 has 13 amino acids. Germline lookup yields CDR1 SGHTA and CDR2 FQGNSA. With 4 bases removed from V and 2 bases from J, the gap between germline ends came to 5 bases. CDR3 amino acids: CASSSTNTGELFF. The CDR3 DNA sequence: TGTGCCAGCAGCTCGACTAACACCGGGGAGCTGTTTTTT.

Only one count was recorded for this clone. The chain recombines TRBV6-1 with TRBJ2-7; D possibly corresponds to TRBD1 (6 bases). Deletions cut 10 bases from V and 5 bases from J, with 21 bases between. The CDR3 loop spans 14 amino acids. CDR1 is MNHNS and CDR2 is SASEGT in the germline V gene. The CDR3 loop is CATADRSAFNEQYV. The CDR3, as DNA: TGTGCCACCGCCGACAGGTCCGCTTTCAACGAGCAGTACGTC.

The chain recombines TRBV10-3 with TRBJ2-4, with D perhaps TRBD2 (6 bases). The germline V and J ends were trimmed by 3 bases and 8 bases, with 14 bases remaining between them. In germline, CDR1 is ENHRY, CDR2 SYGVKD. This CDR3 comprises 14 residues. The chain's CDR3 is CAISERDPGDIQYF. The DNA of the CDR3 is TGTGCCATCAGTGAAAGGGACCCGGGGGACATTCAGTACTTC.

J is TRBJ1-1 and V is TRBV7-8; TRBD1 is a possible D gene (6 bases). Trimming removed 5 bases from V and 4 bases from J, with 11 bases in between. Germline CDR1 reads SGHVS; CDR2 reads FQNEAQ. CDR3 length: 13 residues. The CDR3 here is CASSVDRTTEAFF. CDR3 DNA sequence: TGTGCCAGCAGCGTAGACAGGACCACTGAAGCTTTCTTT.

A word on this clone: Additional DNA sequences in this sample encode the identical CDR3. V usage is TRBV5-4 and J usage is TRBJ1-1; D may be TRBD1 (5 bases). Germline CDR1 SGHNT, CDR2 YYREEE (reference sequence). This CDR3 is 14 amino acids long. The ends were cut back, 0 bases at V and 1 base at J, with 7 bases in the middle. The CDR3 DNA is TGTGCCAGCAGCTTGGCCAGGGCGAACACTGAAGCTTTCTTT. This sequence encodes CASSLARANTEAFF.

The rearrangement links TRBV13 to TRBJ2-5, with a tentative D call TRBD1 (6 bases). Germline lookup yields CDR1 PRHDT and CDR2 FYEKMQ (reference sequence). This CDR3 contains 17 residues. V was cut by 1 base and J by 1 base, with 16 bases left in between. CDR3 sequence reads: CASSLEGFGTRQETQYF. The CDR3 DNA reads as TGTGCCAGCAGCTTAGAGGGGTTTGGGACACGCCAAGAGACCCAGTACTTC. The variable domain in full, completed from reference TRBV13 and TRBJ2-5, reads AAGVIQSPRHLIKEKRETATLKCYPIPRHDTVYWYQQGPGQDPQFLISFYEKMQSDKGSIPDRFSAQQFSDYHSELNMSSLELGDSALYFCASSLEGFGTRQETQYFGPGTRLLVL.

The V and J genes are TRBV5-4 and TRBJ2-2, with TRBD1 matching 7 bases. V dropped 3 bases and J dropped 1; count of bases not matched to a gene: 6. The germline V gene encodes CDR1 SGHNT and CDR2 YYREEE (reference sequence). The CDR3 sequence is 16 residues long. DNA of the CDR3: TGTGCCAGCAGCTCCAAGGGACAGAGGAACACCGGGGAGCTGTTTTTT. Protein: CASSSKGQRNTGELFF. The whole variable domain, remainder taken from reference TRBV5-4 and TRBJ2-2, is ETGVTQSPTHLIKTRGQQVTLRCSSQSGHNTVSWYQQALGQGPQFIFQYYREEENGRGNFPPRFSGLQFPNYSSELNVNALELDDSALYLCASSSKGQRNTGELFFGEGSRLTVL.

J is TRBJ1-2 and V is TRBV18, with a tentative D call TRBD1 (5 bases). The germline CDR1 and CDR2 sequences are KGHSH and LQKENI. The ends were cut back, 0 bases at V and 4 bases at J, with 33 bases in the middle. The CDR3 sequence is 22 residues long. The CDR3: CASSPPVVRVVTQGGSSYGYTF. DNA of the CDR3: TGTGCCAGCTCACCACCGGTAGTGCGTGTCGTGACTCAGGGAGGCTCCAGCTATGGCTACACCTTC.

The chain recombines TRBV5-1 with TRBJ2-2; tentatively, D is TRBD1 or TRBD2 (5 bases each). V lost 2 bases to trimming and J lost 4 bases, with 15 bases between them. In germline, CDR1 is SGHRS, CDR2 YFSETQ. CDR3 size: 16 residues. The chain's CDR3 is CASSFGDRDVTGELFF. The CDR3 coding sequence is TGCGCCAGCAGCTTCGGCGATAGGGACGTCACCGGGGAGCTGTTTTTT.

This chain joins TRBV2 and TRBJ2-5, with 11 bases matching TRBD1. Trimming cost V 6 bases and J 5 bases; bases outside gene matches: 5. The CDR3 is made up of 14 amino acids. The germline V gene encodes CDR1 SNHLY and CDR2 FYNNEI. CDR3 sequence: CASRGTGGAETQYF. The CDR3 DNA is TGTGCCAGCAGGGGGACAGGGGGGGCCGAGACCCAGTACTTC. Using reference TRBV2 and TRBJ2-5 for the parts outside the CDR3, the full variable domain is EPEVTQTPSHQVTQMGQEVILRCVPISNHLYFYWYRQILGQKVEFLVSFYNNEISEKSEIFDDQFSVERPDGSNFTLKIRSTKLEDSAMYFCASRGTGGAETQYFGPGTRLLVL.

This chain links TRBV7-2 with TRBJ2-3, with 12 nucleotides matching TRBD2. Germline assignment: CDR1 SGHTA and CDR2 FQGNSA. Unmatched junction bases numbered 7, after V lost 5 bases and J lost 4 bases. This CDR3 is 16 amino acids long. DNA for the CDR3: TGTGCCAGCAGCCCCCAACTAGCGGGGGGAGCAGATACGCAGTATTTT. Translated, it gives CASSPQLAGGADTQYF. Full variable domain (remainder filled in from reference TRBV7-2 and TRBJ2-3): GAGVSQSPSNKVTEKGKDVELRCDPISGHTALYWYRQSLGQGLEFLIYFQGNSAPDKSGLPSDRFSAERTGGSVSTLTIQRTQQEDSAVYLCASSPQLAGGADTQYFGPGTRLTVL.

Regarding this clone: Compared with germline, one end of the junction differs, possibly owing to a read error. This rearrangement joins TRBV6-4 to TRBJ1-1; D may be TRBD1 (5 bases). Per germline, CDR1 MRHNA and CDR2 SNTAGT. The CDR3 consists of 15 residues. CDR3 loop: CASSPSTGFGGTYHF. Here the CDR3 DNA reads TGTGCCAGCAGTCCCTCGACGGGTTTTGGGGGAACCTATCACTTT.